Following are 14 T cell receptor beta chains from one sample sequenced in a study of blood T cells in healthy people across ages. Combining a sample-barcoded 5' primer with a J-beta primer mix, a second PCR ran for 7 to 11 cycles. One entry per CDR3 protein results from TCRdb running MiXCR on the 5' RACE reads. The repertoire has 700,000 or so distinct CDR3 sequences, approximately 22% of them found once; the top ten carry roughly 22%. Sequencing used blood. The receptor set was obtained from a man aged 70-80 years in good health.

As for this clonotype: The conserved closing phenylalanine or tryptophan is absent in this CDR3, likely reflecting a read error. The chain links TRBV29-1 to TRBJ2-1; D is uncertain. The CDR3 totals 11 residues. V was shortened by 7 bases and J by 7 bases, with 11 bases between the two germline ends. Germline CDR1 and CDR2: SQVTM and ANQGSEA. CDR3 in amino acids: CSASAINEQFY. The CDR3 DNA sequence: TGCAGCGCTTCCGCGATAAATGAGCAGTTCTAC.

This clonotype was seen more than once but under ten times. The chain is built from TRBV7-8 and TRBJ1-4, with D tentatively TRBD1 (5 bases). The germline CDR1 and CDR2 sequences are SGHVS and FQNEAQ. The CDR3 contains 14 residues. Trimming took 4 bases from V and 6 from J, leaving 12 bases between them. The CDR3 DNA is TGTGCCAGCAGCTCAGGGCGCGGGGATGAAAAACTGTTTTTT. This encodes CASSSGRGDEKLFF.

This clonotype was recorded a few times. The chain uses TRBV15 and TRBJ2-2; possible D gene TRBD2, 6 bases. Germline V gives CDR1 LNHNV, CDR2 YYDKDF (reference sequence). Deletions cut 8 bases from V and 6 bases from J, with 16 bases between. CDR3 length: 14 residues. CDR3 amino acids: CATGRREEAGELFF. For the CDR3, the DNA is TGTGCCACCGGACGCAGGGAGGAGGCCGGGGAGCTGTTTTTT.

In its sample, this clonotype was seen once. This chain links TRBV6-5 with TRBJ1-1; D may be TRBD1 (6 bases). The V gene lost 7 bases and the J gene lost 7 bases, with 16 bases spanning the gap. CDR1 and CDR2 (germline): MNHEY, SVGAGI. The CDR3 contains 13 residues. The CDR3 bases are TGTGCCAGCAAGGACAGCGCACGGAGTGAAGCTTTCTTT. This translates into CASKDSARSEAFF.

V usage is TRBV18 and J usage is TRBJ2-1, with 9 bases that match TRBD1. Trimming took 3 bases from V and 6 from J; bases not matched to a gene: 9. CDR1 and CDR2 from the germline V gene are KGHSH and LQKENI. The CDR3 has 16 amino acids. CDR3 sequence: CASSPIRDRVSNEQFF. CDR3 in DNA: TGTGCCAGCTCACCCATTCGGGACAGGGTTAGCAATGAGCAGTTCTTC.

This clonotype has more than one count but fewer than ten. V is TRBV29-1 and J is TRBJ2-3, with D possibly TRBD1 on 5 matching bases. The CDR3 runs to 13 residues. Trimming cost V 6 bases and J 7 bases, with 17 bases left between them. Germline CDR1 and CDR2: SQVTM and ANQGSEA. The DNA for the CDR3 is TGCAGCGTAGCTTTTTTACAGGCAAATACGCAGTATTTT. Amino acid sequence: CSVAFLQANTQYF.

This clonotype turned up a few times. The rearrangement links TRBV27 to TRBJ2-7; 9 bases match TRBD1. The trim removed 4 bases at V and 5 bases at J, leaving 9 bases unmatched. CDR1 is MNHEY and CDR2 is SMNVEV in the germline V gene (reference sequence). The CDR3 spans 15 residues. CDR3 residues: CASSSPGQGVHEQYV. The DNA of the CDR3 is TGTGCCAGCAGTTCTCCGGGACAGGGTGTCCACGAGCAGTACGTC.

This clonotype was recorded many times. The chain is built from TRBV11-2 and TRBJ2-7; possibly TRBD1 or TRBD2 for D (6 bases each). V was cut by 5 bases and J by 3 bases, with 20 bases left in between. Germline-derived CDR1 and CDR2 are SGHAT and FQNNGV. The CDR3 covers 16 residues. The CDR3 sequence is CASSPRGMRDIYEQYV. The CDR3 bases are TGTGCCAGCAGCCCGCGAGGGATGCGGGACATCTACGAGCAGTACGTC.

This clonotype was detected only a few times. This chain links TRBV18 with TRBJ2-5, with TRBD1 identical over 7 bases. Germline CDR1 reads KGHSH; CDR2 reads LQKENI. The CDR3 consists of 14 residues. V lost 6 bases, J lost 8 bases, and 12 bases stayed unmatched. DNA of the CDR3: TGTGCCAGCTCGTCCACGGGACAGTCGAGCACCCAGTACTTC. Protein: CASSSTGQSSTQYF.

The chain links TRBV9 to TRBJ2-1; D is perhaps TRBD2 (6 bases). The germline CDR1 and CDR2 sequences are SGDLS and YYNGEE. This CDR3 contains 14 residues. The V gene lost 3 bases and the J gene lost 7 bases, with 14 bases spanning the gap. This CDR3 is CASSGTTSLNEQFF. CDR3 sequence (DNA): TGTGCCAGCAGCGGAACCACTAGCCTGAATGAGCAGTTCTTC. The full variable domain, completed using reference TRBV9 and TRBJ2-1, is DSGVTQTPKHLITATGQRVTLRCSPRSGDLSVYWYQQSLDQGLQFLIQYYNGEERAKGNILERFSAQQFPDLHSELNLSSLELGDSALYFCASSGTTSLNEQFFGPGTRLTVL.

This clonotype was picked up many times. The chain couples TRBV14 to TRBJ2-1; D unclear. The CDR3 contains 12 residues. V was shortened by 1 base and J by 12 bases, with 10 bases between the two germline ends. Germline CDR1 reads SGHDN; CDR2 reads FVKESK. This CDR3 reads CASSQGRWGQFF. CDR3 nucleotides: TGTGCCAGCAGCCAAGGTCGATGGGGGCAGTTCTTC.

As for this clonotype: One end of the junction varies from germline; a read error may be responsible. For the CDR3, the DNA is TGTGCCAGCAGTTACAGGGGGCAAGGGGTGCTGTTTTTT. This encodes CASSYRGQGVLFF. The gene calls are TRBV6-6 and TRBJ2-2, with 7 bases identical to TRBD1. This CDR3 region has 13 residues. Germline values: CDR1 MNHNY, CDR2 SVGAGI (reference sequence).

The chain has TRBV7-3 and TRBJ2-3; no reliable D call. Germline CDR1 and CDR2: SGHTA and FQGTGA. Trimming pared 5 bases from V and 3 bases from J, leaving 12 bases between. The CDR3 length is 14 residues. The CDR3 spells CASSPMGSTDTQYF. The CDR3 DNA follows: TGTGCCAGCAGCCCCATGGGTAGTACAGATACGCAGTATTTT.

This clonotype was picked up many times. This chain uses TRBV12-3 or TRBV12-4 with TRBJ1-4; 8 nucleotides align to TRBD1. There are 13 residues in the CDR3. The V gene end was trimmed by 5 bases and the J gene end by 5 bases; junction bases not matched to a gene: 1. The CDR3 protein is CASSRQGNEKLFF. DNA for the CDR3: TGTGCCAGCAGTCGACAGGGGAATGAAAAACTGTTTTTT.